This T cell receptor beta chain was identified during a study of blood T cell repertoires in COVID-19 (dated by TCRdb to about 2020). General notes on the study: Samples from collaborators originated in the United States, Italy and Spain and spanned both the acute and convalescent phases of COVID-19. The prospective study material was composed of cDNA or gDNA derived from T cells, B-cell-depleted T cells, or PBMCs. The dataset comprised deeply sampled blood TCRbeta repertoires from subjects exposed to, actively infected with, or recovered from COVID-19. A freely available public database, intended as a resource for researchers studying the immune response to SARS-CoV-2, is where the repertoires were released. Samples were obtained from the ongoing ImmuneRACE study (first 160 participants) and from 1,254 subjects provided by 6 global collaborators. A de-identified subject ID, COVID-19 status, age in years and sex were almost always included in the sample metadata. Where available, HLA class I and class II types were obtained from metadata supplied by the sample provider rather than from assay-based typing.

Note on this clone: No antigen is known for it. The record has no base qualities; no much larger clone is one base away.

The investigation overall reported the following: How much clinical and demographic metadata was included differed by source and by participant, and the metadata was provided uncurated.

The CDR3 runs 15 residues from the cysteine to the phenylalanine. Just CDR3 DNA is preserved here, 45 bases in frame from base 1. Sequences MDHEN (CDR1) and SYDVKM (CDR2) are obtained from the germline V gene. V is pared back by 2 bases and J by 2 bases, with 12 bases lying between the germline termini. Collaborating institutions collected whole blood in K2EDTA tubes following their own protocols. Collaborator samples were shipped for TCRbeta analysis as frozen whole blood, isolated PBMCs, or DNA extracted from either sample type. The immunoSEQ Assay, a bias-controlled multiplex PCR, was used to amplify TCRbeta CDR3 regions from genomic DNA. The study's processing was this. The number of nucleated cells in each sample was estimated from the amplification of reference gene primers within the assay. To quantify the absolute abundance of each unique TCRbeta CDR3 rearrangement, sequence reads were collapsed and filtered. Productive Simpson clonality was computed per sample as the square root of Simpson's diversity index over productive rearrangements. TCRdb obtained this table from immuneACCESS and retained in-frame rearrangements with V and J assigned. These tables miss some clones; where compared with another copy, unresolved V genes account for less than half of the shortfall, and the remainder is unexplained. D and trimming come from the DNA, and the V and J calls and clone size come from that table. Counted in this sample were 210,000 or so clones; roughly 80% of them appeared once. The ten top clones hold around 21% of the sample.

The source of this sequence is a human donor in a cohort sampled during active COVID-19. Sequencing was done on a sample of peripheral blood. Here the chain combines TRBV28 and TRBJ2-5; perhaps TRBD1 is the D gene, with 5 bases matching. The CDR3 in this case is CASSLQHDRQETQYF. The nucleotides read TGTGCCAGCAGTTTACAGCACGACAGACAAGAGACCCAGTACTTC.